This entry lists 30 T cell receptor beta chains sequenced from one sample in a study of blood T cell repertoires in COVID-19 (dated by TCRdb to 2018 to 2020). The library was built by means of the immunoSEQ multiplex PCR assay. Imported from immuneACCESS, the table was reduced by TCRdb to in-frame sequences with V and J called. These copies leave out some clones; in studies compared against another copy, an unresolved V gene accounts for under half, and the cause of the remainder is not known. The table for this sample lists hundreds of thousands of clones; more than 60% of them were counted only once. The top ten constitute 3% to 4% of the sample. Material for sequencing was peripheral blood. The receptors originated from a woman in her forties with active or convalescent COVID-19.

The CDR3 spells CASSPRGDVRGLLAGEQFF. DNA for the CDR3: TGTGCCAGCAGCCCGCGGGGAGACGTTCGGGGTTTACTAGCGGGTGAGCAGTTCTTC. The chain couples TRBV7-3 to TRBJ2-1; 9 nucleotides align to TRBD2. The junction had 23 bases not matched to a gene; V was cut back by 5 bases and J by 9 bases. This CDR3 spans 19 amino acids. Germline values: CDR1 SGHTA, CDR2 FQGTGA.

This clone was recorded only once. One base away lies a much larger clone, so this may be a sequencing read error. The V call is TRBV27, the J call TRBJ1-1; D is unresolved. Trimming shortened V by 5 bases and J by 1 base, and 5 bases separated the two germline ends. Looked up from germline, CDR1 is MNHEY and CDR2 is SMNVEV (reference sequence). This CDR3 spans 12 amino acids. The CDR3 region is CASSTANTEAFF. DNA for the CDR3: TGTGCCAGCAGTACAGCGAACACTGAAGCTTTCTTT.

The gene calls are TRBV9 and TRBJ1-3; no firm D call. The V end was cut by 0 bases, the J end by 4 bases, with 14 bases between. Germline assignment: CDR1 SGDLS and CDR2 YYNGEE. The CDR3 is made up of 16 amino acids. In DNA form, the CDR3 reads TGTGCCAGCAGCGTAGGGGGAGGGAATATAGGAAACACCATATATTTT. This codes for CASSVGGGNIGNTIYF.

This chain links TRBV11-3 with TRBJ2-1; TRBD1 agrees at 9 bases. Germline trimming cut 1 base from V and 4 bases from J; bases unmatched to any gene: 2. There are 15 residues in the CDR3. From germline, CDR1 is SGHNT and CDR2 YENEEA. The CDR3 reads CASSLGQGVYNEQFF. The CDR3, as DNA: TGTGCCAGCAGCTTAGGACAGGGGGTATACAATGAGCAGTTCTTC.

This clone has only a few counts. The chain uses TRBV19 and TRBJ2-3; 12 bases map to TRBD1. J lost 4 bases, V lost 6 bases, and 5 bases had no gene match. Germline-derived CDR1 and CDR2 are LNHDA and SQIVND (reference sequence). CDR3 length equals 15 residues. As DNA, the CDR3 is TGTGCCAGTAGAGAGGGACAGGGGGCCGCAGATACGCAGTATTTT. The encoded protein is CASREGQGAADTQYF. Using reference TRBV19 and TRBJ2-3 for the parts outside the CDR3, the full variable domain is DGGITQSPKYLFRKEGQNVTLSCEQNLNHDAMYWYRQDPGQGLRLIYYSQIVNDFQKGDIAEGYSVSREKKESFPLTVTSAQKNPTAFYLCASREGQGAADTQYFGPGTRLTVL.

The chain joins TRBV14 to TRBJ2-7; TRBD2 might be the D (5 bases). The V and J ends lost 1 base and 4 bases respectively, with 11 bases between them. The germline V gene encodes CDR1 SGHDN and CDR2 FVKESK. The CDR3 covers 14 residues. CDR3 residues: CASSQGSGRYEQYF. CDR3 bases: TGTGCCAGCAGCCAAGGCTCGGGGAGATACGAGCAGTACTTC.

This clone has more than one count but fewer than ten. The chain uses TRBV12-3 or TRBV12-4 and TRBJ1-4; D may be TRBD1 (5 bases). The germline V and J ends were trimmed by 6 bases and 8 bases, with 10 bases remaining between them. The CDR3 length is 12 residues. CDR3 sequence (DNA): TGTGCCAGCAGCCGACAGCTAGAAAAACTGTTTTTT. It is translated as CASSRQLEKLFF.

CDR3 amino acids: CASSQDSIGGPNEQFF. The CDR3 DNA reads TGTGCCAGCAGCCAAGACTCGATCGGGGGGCCCAATGAGCAGTTCTTC. The gene calls are TRBV4-2 and TRBJ2-1; the D gene is possibly TRBD2 (7 bases). There are 16 residues in the CDR3. The V gene's germline CDR1 is LGHNA and CDR2 YNFKEQ. The germline V and J ends were trimmed by 0 bases and 6 bases, with 15 bases remaining between them.

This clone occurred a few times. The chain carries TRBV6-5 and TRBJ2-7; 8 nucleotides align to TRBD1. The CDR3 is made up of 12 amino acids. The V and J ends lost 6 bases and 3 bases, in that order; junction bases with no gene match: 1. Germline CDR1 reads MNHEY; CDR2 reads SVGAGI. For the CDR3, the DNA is TGTGCCAGCAGAGGACAGGGCTACGAGCAGTACGTC. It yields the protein CASRGQGYEQYV.

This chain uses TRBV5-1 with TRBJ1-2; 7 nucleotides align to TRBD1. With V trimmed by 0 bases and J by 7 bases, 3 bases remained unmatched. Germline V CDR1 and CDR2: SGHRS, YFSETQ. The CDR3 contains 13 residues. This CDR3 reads CASSLDRGGGYTF. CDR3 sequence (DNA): TGCGCCAGCAGCTTGGACAGGGGAGGTGGCTACACCTTC.

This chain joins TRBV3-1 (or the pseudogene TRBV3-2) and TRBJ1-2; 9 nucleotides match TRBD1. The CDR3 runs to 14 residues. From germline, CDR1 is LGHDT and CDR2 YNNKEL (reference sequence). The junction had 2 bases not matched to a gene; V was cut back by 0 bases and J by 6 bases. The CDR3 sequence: CASSQEGTGNGYTF. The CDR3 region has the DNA TGTGCCAGCAGCCAAGAAGGGACAGGGAATGGCTACACCTTC.

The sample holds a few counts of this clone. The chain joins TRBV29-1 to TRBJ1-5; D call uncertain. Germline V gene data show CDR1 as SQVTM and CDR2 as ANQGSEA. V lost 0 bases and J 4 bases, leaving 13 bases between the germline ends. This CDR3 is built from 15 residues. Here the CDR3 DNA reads TGCAGCGTTGAAGATCTAACCGCGCAAAATCAGCCCCAGCATTTT. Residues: CSVEDLTAQNQPQHF.

CDR3 sequence reads: CASSLGGAGPAQPLKKAFF. The CDR3 DNA sequence: TGTGCCAGCAGCCTAGGGGGCGCGGGCCCAGCACAGCCTTTGAAGAAAGCTTTCTTT. The genes are TRBV28 and TRBJ1-1, with 7 bases identical to TRBD1. CDR1 MDHEN and CDR2 SYDVKM come from the germline V gene. Trimming cost V 6 bases and J 9 bases; bases outside gene matches: 28. The CDR3 spans 19 residues.

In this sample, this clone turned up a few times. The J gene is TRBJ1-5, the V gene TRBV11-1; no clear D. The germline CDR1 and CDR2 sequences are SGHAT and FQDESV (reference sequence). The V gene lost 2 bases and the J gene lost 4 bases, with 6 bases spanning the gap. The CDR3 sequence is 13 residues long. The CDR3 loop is CASSLFQNQPQHF. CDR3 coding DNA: TGTGCCAGCAGCTTATTCCAGAATCAGCCCCAGCATTTT.

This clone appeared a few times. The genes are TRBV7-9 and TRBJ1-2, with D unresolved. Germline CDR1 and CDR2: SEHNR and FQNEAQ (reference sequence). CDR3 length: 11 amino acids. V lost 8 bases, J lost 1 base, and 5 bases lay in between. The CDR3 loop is CASGLNYGYTF. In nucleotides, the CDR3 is TGTGCCAGCGGCCTTAACTATGGCTACACCTTC.

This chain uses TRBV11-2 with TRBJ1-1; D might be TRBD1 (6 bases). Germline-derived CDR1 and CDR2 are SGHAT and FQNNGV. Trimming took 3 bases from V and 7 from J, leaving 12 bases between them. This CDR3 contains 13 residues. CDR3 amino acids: CASSFNREGEAFF. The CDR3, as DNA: TGTGCCAGCAGCTTTAACAGGGAAGGTGAAGCTTTCTTT.

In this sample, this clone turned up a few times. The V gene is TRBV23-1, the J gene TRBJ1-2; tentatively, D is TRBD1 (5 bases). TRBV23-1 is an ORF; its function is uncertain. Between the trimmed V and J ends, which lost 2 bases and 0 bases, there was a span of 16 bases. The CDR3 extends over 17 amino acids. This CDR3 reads CASSQPETEASNYGYTF. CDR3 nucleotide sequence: TGCGCCAGCAGTCAACCTGAGACAGAGGCTTCTAACTATGGCTACACCTTC.

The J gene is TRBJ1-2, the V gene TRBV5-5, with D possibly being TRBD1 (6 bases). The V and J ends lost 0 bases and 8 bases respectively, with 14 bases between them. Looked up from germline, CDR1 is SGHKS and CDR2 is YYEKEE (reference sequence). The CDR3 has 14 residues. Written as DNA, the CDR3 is TGTGCCAGCAGCTTGGTGCGGGGGCGAGAGGGCTACACCTTC. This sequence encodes CASSLVRGREGYTF.

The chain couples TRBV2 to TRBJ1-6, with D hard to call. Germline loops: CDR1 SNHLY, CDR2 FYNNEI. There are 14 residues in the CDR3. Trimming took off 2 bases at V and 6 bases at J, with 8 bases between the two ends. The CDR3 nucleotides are TGTGCCAGCAGTGAACGGGGTGGTAATTCACCCCTCCACTTT. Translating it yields CASSERGGNSPLHF.

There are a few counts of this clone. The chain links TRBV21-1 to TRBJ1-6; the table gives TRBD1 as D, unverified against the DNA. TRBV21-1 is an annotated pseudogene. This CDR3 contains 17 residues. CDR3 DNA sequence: TGTGCCAGCAGCAAAAGAGACATCAGATACAGAAATTCACCCCTCCACTTT. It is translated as CASSKRDIRYRNSPLHF.

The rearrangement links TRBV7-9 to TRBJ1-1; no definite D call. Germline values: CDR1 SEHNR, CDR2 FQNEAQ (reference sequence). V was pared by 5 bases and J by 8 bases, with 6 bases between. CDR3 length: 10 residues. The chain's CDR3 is CASSPPEAFF. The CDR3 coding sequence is TGTGCCAGCAGCCCCCCGGAAGCTTTCTTT. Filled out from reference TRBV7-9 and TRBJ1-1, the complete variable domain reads DTGVSQNPRHKITKRGQNVTFRCDPISEHNRLYWYRQTLGQGPEFLTYFQNEAQLEKSRLLSDRFSAERPKGSFSTLEIQRTEQGDSAMYLCASSPPEAFFGQGTRLTVV.

The CDR3 sequence: CASSRTGSSGTIYF. Written as DNA, the CDR3 is TGTGCCAGCAGCCGGACAGGGAGTTCTGGCACCATATATTTT. The V and J genes are TRBV3-1 (or the pseudogene TRBV3-2) and TRBJ1-3; 8 bases are a match to TRBD1. Germline V gene sequence: CDR1 LGHDT, CDR2 YNNKEL (reference sequence). The V gene end was trimmed by 4 bases and the J gene end by 9 bases; junction bases not matched to a gene: 8. The CDR3 runs to 14 residues.

The chain's CDR3 is CASSPNRDTQYF. In DNA form, the CDR3 reads TGTGCCAGCAGTCCGAACAGGGACACGCAGTATTTT. The chain has TRBV7-3 and TRBJ2-3; weak D call: TRBD1 (6 bases). The CDR3 is made up of 12 amino acids. The V end was cut by 6 bases, the J end by 9 bases, with 13 bases between. Germline CDR1 reads SGHTA; CDR2 reads FQGTGA.

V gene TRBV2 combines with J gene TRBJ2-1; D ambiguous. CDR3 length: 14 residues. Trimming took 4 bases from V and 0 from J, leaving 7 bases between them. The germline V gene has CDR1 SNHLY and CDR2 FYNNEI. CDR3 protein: CASSGRGSYNEQFF. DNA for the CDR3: TGTGCCAGCAGTGGCAGAGGCTCCTACAATGAGCAGTTCTTC.

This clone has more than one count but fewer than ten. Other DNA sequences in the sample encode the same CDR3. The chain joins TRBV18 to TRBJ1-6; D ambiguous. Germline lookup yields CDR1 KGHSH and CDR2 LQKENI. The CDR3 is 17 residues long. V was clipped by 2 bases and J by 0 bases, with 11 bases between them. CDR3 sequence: CASSPTGVSSYNSPLHF. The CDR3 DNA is TGTGCCAGCTCACCAACGGGTGTGAGCTCCTATAATTCACCCCTCCACTTT.

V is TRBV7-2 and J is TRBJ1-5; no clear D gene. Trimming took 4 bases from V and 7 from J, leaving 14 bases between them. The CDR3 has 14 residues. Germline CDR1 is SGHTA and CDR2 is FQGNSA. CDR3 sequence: CASSSETGRQPQHF. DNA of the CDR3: TGTGCCAGCAGCTCCGAGACGGGAAGGCAGCCCCAGCATTTT. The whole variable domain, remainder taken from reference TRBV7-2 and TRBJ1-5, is GAGVSQSPSNKVTEKGKDVELRCDPISGHTALYWYRQSLGQGLEFLIYFQGNSAPDKSGLPSDRFSAERTGGSVSTLTIQRTQQEDSAVYLCASSSETGRQPQHFGDGTRLSIL.

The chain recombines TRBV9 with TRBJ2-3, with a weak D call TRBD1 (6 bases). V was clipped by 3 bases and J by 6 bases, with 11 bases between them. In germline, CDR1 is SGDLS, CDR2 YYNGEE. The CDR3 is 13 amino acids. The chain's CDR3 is CASSGPRGDTQYF. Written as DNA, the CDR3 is TGTGCCAGCAGCGGTCCGAGGGGGGATACGCAGTATTTT.

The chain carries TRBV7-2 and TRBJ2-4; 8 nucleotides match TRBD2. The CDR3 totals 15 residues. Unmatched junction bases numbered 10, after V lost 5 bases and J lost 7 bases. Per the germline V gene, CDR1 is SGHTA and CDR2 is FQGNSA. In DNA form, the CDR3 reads TGTGCCAGCAGCGGGTGGACTAGCCAAGCGAACATTCAGTACTTC. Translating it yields CASSGWTSQANIQYF.

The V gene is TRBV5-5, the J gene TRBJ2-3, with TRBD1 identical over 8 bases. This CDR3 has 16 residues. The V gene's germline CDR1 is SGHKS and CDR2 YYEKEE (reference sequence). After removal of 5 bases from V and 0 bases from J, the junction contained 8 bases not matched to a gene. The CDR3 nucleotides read TGTGCCAGCAGGCCGGGACAGGTGGCTAGCACAGATACGCAGTATTTT. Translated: CASRPGQVASTDTQYF.

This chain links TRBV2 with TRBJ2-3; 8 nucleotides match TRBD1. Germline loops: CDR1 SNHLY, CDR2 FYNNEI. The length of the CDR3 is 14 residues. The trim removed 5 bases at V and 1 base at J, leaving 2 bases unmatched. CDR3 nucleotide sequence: TGTGCCAGCAGTCGACAGGGGCGCACAGATACGCAGTATTTT. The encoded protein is CASSRQGRTDTQYF.